The T cell receptor beta chain under discussion was sequenced for a study of blood T cell repertoires in COVID-19. Germline V CDR1 and CDR2: SGHRS, YFSETQ. The CDR3 extends over 12 amino acids. After removal of 5 bases from V and 10 bases from J, the junction contained 5 bases not matched to a gene. Clones were read by immunoSEQ multiplex PCR, and TCRdb kept only the in-frame ones, dropping some. Seen here are 280,000 or so clones, 70% to 90% observed once, and the top ten hold more than 2%. The chain links TRBV5-1 to TRBJ2-1; TRBD1 aligns across 8 bases. What was sequenced was PBMCs or T cells enriched from blood (not recorded which). The TCR was taken from a young man who had recovered from COVID-19. In nucleotides, the CDR3 is TGCGCCAGCAGACCCGGACAGGGAGAGCAGTTCTTC. Translating gives CASRPGQGEQFF.